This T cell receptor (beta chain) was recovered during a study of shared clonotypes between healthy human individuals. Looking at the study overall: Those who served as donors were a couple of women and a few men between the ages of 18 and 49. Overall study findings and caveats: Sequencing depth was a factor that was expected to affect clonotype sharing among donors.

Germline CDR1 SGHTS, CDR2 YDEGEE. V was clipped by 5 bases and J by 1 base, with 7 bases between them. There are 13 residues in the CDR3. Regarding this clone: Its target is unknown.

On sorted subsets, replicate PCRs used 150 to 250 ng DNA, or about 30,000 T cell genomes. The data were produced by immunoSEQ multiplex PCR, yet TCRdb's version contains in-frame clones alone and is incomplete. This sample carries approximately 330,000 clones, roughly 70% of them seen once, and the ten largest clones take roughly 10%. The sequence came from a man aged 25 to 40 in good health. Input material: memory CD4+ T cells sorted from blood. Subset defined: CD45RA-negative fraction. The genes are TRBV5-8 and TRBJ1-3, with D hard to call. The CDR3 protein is CASRFGSGNTIYF. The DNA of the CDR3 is TGTGCCAGCAGGTTCGGTTCTGGAAACACCATATATTTT.